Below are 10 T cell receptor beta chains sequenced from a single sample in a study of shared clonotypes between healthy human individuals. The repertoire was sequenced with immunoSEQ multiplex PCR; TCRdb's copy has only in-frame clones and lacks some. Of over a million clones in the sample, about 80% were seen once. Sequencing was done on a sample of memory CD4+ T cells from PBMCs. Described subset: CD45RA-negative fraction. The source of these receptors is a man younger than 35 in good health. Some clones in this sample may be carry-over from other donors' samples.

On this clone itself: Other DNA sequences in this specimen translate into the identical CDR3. CDR3 sequence reads: CASSEQGRLYEQYF. CDR3 bases: TGTGCCAGCAGTGAACAAGGCCGGTTATACGAGCAGTACTTC. The chain combines TRBV2 with TRBJ2-7, with D hard to call. There are 14 residues in the CDR3. From germline, CDR1 is SNHLY and CDR2 FYNNEI. V was trimmed by 2 bases and J by 4 bases, leaving 12 bases between them.

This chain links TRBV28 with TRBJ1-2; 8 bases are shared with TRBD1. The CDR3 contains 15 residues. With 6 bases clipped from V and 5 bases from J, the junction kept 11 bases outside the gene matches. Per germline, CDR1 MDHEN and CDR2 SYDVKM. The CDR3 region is CASSFPQGAGYGYTF. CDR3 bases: TGTGCCAGCAGCTTCCCTCAGGGGGCAGGGTATGGCTACACCTTC.

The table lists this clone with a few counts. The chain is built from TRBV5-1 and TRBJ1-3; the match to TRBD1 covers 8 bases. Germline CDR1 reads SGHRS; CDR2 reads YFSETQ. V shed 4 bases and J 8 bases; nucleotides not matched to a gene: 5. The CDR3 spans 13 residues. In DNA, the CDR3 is TGCGCCAGCAGCATCAGGGGGCAGGACACCATATATTTT. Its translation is CASSIRGQDTIYF.

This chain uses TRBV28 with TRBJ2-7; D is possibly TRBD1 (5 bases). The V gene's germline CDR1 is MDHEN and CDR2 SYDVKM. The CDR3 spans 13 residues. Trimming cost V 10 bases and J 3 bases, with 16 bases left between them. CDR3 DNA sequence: TGTGCCACCTTGGGGCCTGGCCACTACGAGCAGTACTTC. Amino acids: CATLGPGHYEQYF.

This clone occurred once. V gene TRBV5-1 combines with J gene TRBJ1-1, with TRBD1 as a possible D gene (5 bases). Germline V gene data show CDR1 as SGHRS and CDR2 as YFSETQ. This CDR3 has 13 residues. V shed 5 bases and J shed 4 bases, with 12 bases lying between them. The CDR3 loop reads CASSWDSTTEAFF. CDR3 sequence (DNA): TGCGCCAGCAGTTGGGACTCCACCACTGAAGCTTTCTTT.

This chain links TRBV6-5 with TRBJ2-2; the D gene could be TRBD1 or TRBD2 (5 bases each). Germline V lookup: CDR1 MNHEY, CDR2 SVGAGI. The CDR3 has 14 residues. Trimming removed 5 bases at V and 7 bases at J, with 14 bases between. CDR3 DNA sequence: TGTGCCAGCAGTCCCGATTGGGACGTCGGGGAGCTGTTTTTT. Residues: CASSPDWDVGELFF.

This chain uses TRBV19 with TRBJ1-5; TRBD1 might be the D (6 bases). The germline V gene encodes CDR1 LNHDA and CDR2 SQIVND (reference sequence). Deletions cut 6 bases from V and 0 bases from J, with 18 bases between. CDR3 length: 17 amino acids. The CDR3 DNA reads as TGTGCCAGTAGACTTGCATCCCACAGGGATAGCAATCAGCCCCAGCATTTT. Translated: CASRLASHRDSNQPQHF.

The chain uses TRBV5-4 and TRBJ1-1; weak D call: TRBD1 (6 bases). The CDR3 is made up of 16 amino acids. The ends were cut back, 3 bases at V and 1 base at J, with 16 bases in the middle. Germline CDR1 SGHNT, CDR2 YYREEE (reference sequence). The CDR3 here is CASSSWDITGNTEAFF. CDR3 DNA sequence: TGTGCCAGCAGCTCGTGGGACATAACAGGGAACACTGAAGCTTTCTTT.

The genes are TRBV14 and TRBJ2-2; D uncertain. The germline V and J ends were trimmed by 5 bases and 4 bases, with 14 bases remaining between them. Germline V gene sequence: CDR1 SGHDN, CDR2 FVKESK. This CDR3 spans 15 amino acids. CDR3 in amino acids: CASSDEIESTGELFF. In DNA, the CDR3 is TGTGCCAGCAGCGACGAGATAGAATCCACCGGGGAGCTGTTTTTT.

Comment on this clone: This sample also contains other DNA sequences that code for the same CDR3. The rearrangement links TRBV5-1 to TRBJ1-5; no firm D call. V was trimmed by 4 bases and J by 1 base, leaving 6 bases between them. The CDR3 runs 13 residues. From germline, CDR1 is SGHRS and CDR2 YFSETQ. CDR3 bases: TGCGCCAGCAGCGTAGACAGCAATCAGCCCCAGCATTTT. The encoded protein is CASSVDSNQPQHF.